The rows below give T cell receptor beta chains drawn from one sample of a study of control samples from healthy donors and cancer patients. Using immunoSEQ multiplex PCR, the repertoire was profiled, and TCRdb retains in-frame clones only, with some absent. The table shows about 160,000 clones, with 70% to 90% occurring only once. The source material was blood. The source of these receptors is a man aged 30 to 45 in good health. The CDR3 runs from the conserved cysteine through the conserved F or W. The D gene is left open where the match is weak. Clone size appears in some rows only: once, few, many, or a class for an expanded clone.

TRBV11-2,TRBJ2-7,-,-,CASSQGPYEQYF,TGTGCCAGCAGCCAAGGGCCCTACGAGCAGTACTTC
TRBV27,TRBJ1-1,once,-,CASSSLPQIGAFF,TGTGCCAGCAGCTCCCTCCCTCAAATAGGAGCTTTCTTT
TRBV15,TRBJ1-1,-,-,CATSRDRVGGRWAFF,TGTGCCACCAGCAGAGATAGGGTTGGGGGGAGATGGGCTTTCTTT
TRBV3-1/TRBV3-2,TRBJ1-1,-,-,CASSQDRAGVVNTEAFF,TGTGCCAGCAGCCAAGATAGGGCGGGAGTCGTTAACACTGAAGCTTTCTTT
TRBV3-1/TRBV3-2,TRBJ2-1,-,-,CASSQGGTRINEQFF,TGTGCCAGCAGCCAAGGAGGGACAAGAATCAATGAGCAGTTCTTC
TRBV18,TRBJ1-5,-,-,CASSVDRTNQPQHF,TGTGCCAGCTCGGTCGACAGAACTAATCAGCCCCAGCATTTT
TRBV2,TRBJ2-2,-,TRBD1,CASRGDRENTGELFF,TGTGCCAGCAGGGGGGACAGGGAAAACACCGGGGAGCTGTTTTTT
TRBV2,TRBJ2-6,-,-,CASTQWASSGANVLTF,TGTGCCAGCACTCAGTGGGCAAGCTCTGGGGCCAACGTCCTGACTTTC
TRBV5-1,TRBJ2-1,-,-,CASSSDLSYNEQFF,TGCGCCAGCAGCTCTGATTTATCCTACAATGAGCAGTTCTTC
TRBV5-1,TRBJ1-6,-,-,CASSLGGNNSPLHF,TGCGCCAGCAGCTTGGGGGGGAATAATTCACCCCTCCACTTT
TRBV13,TRBJ2-7,-,-,CASSLRPSSYEQYF,TGTGCCAGCAGCTTAAGACCGAGCTCCTACGAGCAGTACTTC
TRBV24-1,TRBJ1-1,-,TRBD1,CATSDSAQTGSTEAFF,TGTGCCACCAGTGATTCCGCTCAGACAGGGAGCACTGAAGCTTTCTTT
TRBV4-3,TRBJ2-6,-,TRBD2,CASSPQGLAGRPGANVLTF,TGCGCCAGCAGCCCCCAGGGACTAGCGGGACGGCCTGGGGCCAACGTCCTGACTTTC
TRBV19,TRBJ1-1,-,-,CASSIGGNTEAFF,TGTGCCAGTAGTATAGGGGGGAACACTGAAGCTTTCTTT
TRBV2,TRBJ2-7,-,-,CASSETSSYEQYF,TGTGCCAGCAGTGAGACTAGTTCCTACGAGCAGTACTTC
TRBV18,TRBJ1-5,-,-,CASSSEGNQPQHF,TGTGCCAGCTCCTCGGAGGGTAATCAGCCCCAGCATTTT
TRBV18,TRBJ1-6,-,TRBD1,CASSPDRDSPLHF,TGTGCCAGCTCACCTGACAGGGATTCACCCCTCCACTTT
TRBV18,TRBJ2-4,-,-,CASSPTDRNIQYF,TGTGCCAGCTCACCCACGGACAGAAACATTCAGTACTTC
TRBV6-5,TRBJ2-5,-,TRBD1,CASRSGQVGETQYF,TGTGCCAGCAGATCGGGACAGGTGGGAGAGACCCAGTACTTC
TRBV5-4,TRBJ2-1,-,TRBD1,CAKGTGGGEQFF,TGTGCCAAGGGGACAGGGGGCGGTGAGCAGTTCTTC
TRBV25-1,TRBJ1-6,once,-,CASSELKKWNSPLHF,TGTGCCAGCAGTGAATTGAAGAAGTGGAATTCACCCCTCCACTTT
TRBV2,TRBJ2-1,-,TRBD1,CASSDRQGPYNEQFF,TGTGCCAGCAGTGACAGACAGGGACCCTACAATGAGCAGTTCTTC
TRBV3-1/TRBV3-2,TRBJ2-1,-,-,CASSQDLGYNEQFF,TGTGCCAGCAGCCAAGATCTCGGCTACAATGAGCAGTTCTTC
TRBV4-1,TRBJ2-1,-,TRBD2,CASSQQGTSGSEQFF,TGCGCCAGCAGCCAACAAGGGACTAGCGGTAGTGAGCAGTTCTTC
TRBV10-3,TRBJ1-1,-,-,CAICRGGNTEAFF,TGTGCCATCTGCCGGGGGGGAAACACTGAAGCTTTCTTT
TRBV7-2,TRBJ2-5,-,TRBD2,CASSLAGLGTRGTQYF,TGTGCCAGCAGCTTAGCGGGGCTTGGGACTAGAGGGACCCAGTACTTC
TRBV19,TRBJ1-5,-,TRBD1,CASSIELAQGTDQPQHF,TGTGCCAGTAGTATAGAATTGGCGCAGGGGACAGATCAGCCCCAGCATTTT
TRBV28,TRBJ2-4,-,-,CASSLDRLNIQYF,TGTGCCAGCAGTTTAGACCGATTAAACATTCAGTACTTC
TRBV6-5,TRBJ1-4,once,TRBD1,CASSWGQGNEKLFF,TGTGCCAGCAGTTGGGGACAGGGAAATGAAAAACTGTTTTTT
TRBV5-6,TRBJ1-1,-,TRBD1,CASSFLQGKNTEAFF,TGTGCCAGCAGCTTCTTACAGGGGAAGAACACTGAAGCTTTCTTT
TRBV28,TRBJ1-1,-,TRBD1,CASSYPGTVNTEAFF,TGTGCCAGCAGTTACCCCGGGACAGTGAACACTGAAGCTTTCTTT
TRBV11-2,TRBJ2-1,-,-,CASSSDGGEQFF,TGTGCCAGCAGCTCCGACGGAGGCGAGCAGTTCTTC
TRBV29-1,TRBJ2-5,-,-,CSVGGERGDGETQYF,TGCAGCGTTGGTGGCGAAAGGGGGGATGGAGAGACCCAGTACTTC
TRBV6-2/TRBV6-3,TRBJ2-1,-,TRBD2,CASSGLDRLAGVARYEQFF,TGTGCCAGCAGTGGGTTAGACCGACTAGCGGGGGTAGCTCGGTATGAGCAGTTCTTC
TRBV28,TRBJ1-1,once,-,CASSLTGEAEAFF,TGTGCCAGCAGTTTAACGGGTGAAGCTGAAGCTTTCTTT
TRBV2,TRBJ1-2,-,-,CASSEASPLHGYTF,TGTGCCAGCAGTGAAGCTTCACCTTTGCATGGCTACACCTTC
TRBV3-1/TRBV3-2,TRBJ1-4,-,-,CASSQSGGSNEKLFF,TGTGCCAGCAGCCAATCGGGGGGGTCGAATGAAAAACTGTTTTTT
TRBV5-1,TRBJ2-1,-,TRBD2,CASSSQWSGGGEQFF,TGCGCCAGCAGCTCGCAATGGTCTGGCGGGGGTGAGCAGTTCTTC
TRBV10-3,TRBJ2-3,-,TRBD2,CAIKASGTSDTQYF,TGTGCCATCAAGGCTAGCGGGACCTCAGATACGCAGTATTTT
TRBV5-6,TRBJ2-2,-,-,CASSTGQIRAGELFF,TGTGCCAGCAGTACTGGACAGATAAGAGCCGGGGAGCTGTTTTTT
TRBV11-3,TRBJ1-2,-,-,CASSLGGKYGYTF,TGTGCCAGCAGCTTAGGGGGGAAATATGGCTACACCTTC
TRBV24-1,TRBJ1-3,-,-,CATRASSGNTIYF,TGTGCCACCCGCGCTAGCTCTGGAAACACCATATATTTT
TRBV28,TRBJ1-1,-,TRBD1,CASIPGGSTEAFF,TGTGCCAGCATCCCAGGGGGCAGCACTGAAGCTTTCTTT
TRBV28,TRBJ2-1,-,-,CASRESGDEQFF,TGTGCCAGCAGGGAGTCAGGGGATGAGCAGTTCTTC
TRBV6-5,TRBJ2-7,-,TRBD1,CASSWGQFFYEQYF,TGTGCCAGCAGTTGGGGACAGTTTTTCTACGAGCAGTACTTC
TRBV18,TRBJ1-6,-,-,CASSHLDTPLHF,TGTGCCAGCTCACATCTGGATACACCCCTCCACTTT
TRBV21-1,TRBJ2-3,-,-,CASSSWRRTDTQYF,TGTGCCAGCAGCTCCTGGAGGCGGACAGATACGCAGTATTTT
TRBV19,TRBJ2-1,-,TRBD2,CASSIALADHNEQFF,TGTGCCAGTAGTATAGCCCTAGCGGACCACAATGAGCAGTTCTTC
TRBV5-6,TRBJ2-3,-,-,CASSLATDTQYF,TGTGCCAGCAGCTTGGCCACAGATACGCAGTATTTT
TRBV2,TRBJ1-4,-,-,CASSRAGTRLF,TGTGCCAGCAGCCGGGCCGGGACGCGGCTTTTT
TRBV19,TRBJ1-5,many,-,CASTRTQLYNQPQHF,TGTGCCAGTACCCGGACCCAATTATACAATCAGCCCCAGCATTTT
TRBV5-1,TRBJ2-2,-,-,CASGRGNTGELFF,TGCGCCAGCGGACGGGGGAACACCGGGGAGCTGTTTTTT
TRBV10-3,TRBJ2-1,once,-,CAISAESSYNEQFF,TGTGCCATCAGTGCCGAGAGCTCCTACAATGAGCAGTTCTTC
TRBV18,TRBJ1-1,-,-,CASSPQGSSEAFF,TGTGCCAGCTCACCACAGGGGTCCTCTGAAGCTTTCTTT
TRBV3-1/TRBV3-2,TRBJ2-1,-,-,CATQQGGNEQFF,TGTGCCACCCAACAGGGGGGGAATGAGCAGTTCTTC
TRBV19,TRBJ2-2,-,TRBD2,CASSRRILGGLVGAGELFF,TGTGCCAGTAGTAGAAGGATTCTTGGGGGACTAGTCGGCGCCGGGGAGCTGTTTTTT
TRBV7-9,TRBJ1-1,-,-,CASTNERNTEAFF,TGTGCCAGCACTAACGAGCGGAACACTGAAGCTTTCTTT
TRBV12-3/TRBV12-4,TRBJ1-4,-,-,CASSLNTEKLFF,TGTGCCAGCAGTCTAAACACTGAAAAACTGTTTTTT